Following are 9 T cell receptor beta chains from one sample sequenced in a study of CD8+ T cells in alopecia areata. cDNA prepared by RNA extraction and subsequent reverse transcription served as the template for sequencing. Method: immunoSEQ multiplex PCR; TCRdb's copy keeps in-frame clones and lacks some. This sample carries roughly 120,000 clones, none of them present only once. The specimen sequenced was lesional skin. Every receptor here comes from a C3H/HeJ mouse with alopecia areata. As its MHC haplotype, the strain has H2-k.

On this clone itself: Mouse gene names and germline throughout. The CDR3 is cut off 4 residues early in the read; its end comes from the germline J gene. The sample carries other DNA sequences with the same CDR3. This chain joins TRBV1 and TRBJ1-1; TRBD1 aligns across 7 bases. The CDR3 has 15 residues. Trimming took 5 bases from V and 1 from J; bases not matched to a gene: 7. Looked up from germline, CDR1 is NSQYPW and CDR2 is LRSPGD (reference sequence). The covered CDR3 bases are TGCACCTGCAGTCCTAGACAGGGAGGGAACACA. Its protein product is CTCSPRQGGNT. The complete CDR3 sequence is CTCSPRQGGNTEVFF.

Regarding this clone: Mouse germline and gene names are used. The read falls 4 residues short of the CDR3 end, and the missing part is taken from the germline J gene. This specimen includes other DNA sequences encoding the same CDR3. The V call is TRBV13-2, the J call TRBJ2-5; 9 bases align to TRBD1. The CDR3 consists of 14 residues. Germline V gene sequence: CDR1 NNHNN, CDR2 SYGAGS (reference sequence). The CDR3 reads CASGDRTGEDTQYF. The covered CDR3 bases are TGTGCCAGCGGTGACCGGACAGGGGAAGAC.

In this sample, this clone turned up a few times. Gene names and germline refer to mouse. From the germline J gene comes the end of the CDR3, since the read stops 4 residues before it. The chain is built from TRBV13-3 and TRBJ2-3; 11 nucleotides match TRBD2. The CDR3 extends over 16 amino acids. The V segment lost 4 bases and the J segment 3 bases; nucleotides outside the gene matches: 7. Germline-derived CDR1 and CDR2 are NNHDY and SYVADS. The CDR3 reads CASSQLGGRVAETLYF. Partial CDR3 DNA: TGTGCCAGCAGTCAACTGGGGGGGCGCGTGGCAGAA.

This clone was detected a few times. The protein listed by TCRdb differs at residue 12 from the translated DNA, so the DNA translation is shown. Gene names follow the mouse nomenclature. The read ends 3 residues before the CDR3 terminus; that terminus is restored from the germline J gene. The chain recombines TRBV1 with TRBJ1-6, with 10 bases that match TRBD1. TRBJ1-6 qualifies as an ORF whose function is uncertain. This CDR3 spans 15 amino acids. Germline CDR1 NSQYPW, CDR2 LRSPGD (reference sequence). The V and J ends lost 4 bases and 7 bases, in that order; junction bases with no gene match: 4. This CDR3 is CTCSGQGALNSPLYF. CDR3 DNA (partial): TGCACCTGCAGTGGACAGGGGGCGCTGAATTCGCCC.

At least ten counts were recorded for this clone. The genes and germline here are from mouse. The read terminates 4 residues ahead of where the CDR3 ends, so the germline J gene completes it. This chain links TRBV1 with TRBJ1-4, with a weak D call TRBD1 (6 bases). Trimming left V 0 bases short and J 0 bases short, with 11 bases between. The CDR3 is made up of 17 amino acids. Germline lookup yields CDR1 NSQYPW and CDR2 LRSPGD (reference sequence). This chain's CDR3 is CTCSADRDNISNERLFF. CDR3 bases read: TGCACCTGCAGTGCAGATAGGGACAATATTTCCAACGAA.

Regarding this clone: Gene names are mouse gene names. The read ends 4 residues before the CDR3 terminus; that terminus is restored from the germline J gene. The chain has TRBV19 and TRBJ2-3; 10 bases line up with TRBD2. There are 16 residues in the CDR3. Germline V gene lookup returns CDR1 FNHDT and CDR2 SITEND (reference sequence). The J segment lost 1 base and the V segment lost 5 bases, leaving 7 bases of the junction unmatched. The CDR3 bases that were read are TGTGCCAGCAGCCCCCGACTGGGGGGAGGTGCAGAA. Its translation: CASSPRLGGGAE. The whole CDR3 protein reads CASSPRLGGGAETLYF.

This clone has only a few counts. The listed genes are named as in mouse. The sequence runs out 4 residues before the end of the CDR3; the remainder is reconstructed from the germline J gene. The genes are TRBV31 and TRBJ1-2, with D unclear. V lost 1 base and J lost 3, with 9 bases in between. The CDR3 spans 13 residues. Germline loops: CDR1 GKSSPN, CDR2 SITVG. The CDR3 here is CAWSQGSHSDYTF. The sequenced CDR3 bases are TGTGCCTGGAGTCAGGGCTCCCACTCC.

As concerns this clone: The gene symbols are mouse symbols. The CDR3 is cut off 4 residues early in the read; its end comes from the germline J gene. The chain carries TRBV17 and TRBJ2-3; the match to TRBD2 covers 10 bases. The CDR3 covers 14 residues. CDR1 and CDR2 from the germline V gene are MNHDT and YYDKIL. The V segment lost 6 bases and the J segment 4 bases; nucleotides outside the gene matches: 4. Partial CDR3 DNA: TGTGCTAGCAGAGGACTGGGGGTCTCAGAA. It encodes CASRGLGVSE. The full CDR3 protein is CASRGLGVSETLYF.

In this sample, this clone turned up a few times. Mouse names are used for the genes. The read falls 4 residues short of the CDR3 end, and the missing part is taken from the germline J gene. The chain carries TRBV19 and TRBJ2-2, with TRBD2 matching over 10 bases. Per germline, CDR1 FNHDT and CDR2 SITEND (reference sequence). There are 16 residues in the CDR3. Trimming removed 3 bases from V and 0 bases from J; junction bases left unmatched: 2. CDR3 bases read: TGTGCCAGCAGTACACTGGGGGGGACAAACACCGGG. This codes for CASSTLGGTNTG. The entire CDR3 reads CASSTLGGTNTGQLYF.